These 10 T cell receptor beta chains were sequenced from one sample in a study of T cells in Graves' hyperthyroidism and ophthalmopathy. It was RNA transcripts that yielded the amplified TCR beta CDR3 regions. In the first-round RT-PCR of the TCR CDR3, the HTBI primer set was used. TCRdb processed the multiplex PCR reads anew with MiXCR; each CDR3 protein has one entry. This sample has hundreds of thousands of distinct CDR3 sequences; about 20% occur once, and the top ten carry 30% to 40%. Source material: blood. Source of these receptors: a man younger than 45 with Graves' ophthalmopathy.

The genes are TRBV9 and TRBJ2-1; no reliable D call. Germline V gives CDR1 SGDLS, CDR2 YYNGEE. CDR3 length equals 15 residues. V shed 0 bases and J shed 5 bases, with 12 bases lying between them. The CDR3 nucleotides read TGTGCCAGCAGCGTAGAGCCAGGAATCAACAATGAGCAGTTCTTC. Translating it yields CASSVEPGINNEQFF.

The V and J genes are TRBV10-3 and TRBJ2-5; 7 bases are a match to TRBD1. J was trimmed by 5 bases and V by 5 bases; bases with no gene match: 11. CDR1 and CDR2 (germline): ENHRY, SYGVKD. The CDR3 length is 15 residues. CDR3: CAISPSSTGVETQYF. CDR3 DNA sequence: TGTGCCATCAGTCCTTCGAGTACAGGGGTTGAGACCCAGTACTTC.

At least ten counts were recorded for this clonotype. This rearrangement joins TRBV7-2 to TRBJ2-4; tentative D call: TRBD1 (6 bases). This CDR3 contains 16 residues. Germline-derived CDR1 and CDR2 are SGHTA and FQGNSA. V lost 1 base to trimming and J lost 0 bases, with 10 bases between them. The CDR3 here is CASSLDTGLAKNIQYF. Here the CDR3 DNA reads TGTGCCAGCAGCTTAGATACAGGGCTAGCCAAAAACATTCAGTACTTC.

The table lists this clonotype with many counts. The V call is TRBV7-2, the J call TRBJ2-1; possibly TRBD2 for D (6 bases). Trimming shortened V by 5 bases and J by 5 bases, and 13 bases separated the two germline ends. The length of the CDR3 is 14 residues. The germline V gene has CDR1 SGHTA and CDR2 FQGNSA. CDR3: CASSRSGSNNEQFF. The DNA for the CDR3 is TGTGCCAGCAGCCGTTCCGGGAGCAACAATGAGCAGTTCTTC.

The gene calls are TRBV6-1 and TRBJ2-4, with D unresolved. Trimming shortened V by 2 bases and J by 0 bases, and 5 bases separated the two germline ends. The germline CDR1 and CDR2 sequences are MNHNS and SASEGT. The CDR3 covers 14 residues. CDR3 region: CASSELLAKNIQYF. CDR3 in DNA: TGTGCCAGCAGTGAACTTCTAGCCAAAAACATTCAGTACTTC.

This clonotype was counted ten times or more. The chain links TRBV28 to TRBJ2-1, with 7 positions matching TRBD2. Germline assignment: CDR1 MDHEN and CDR2 SYDVKM. The V and J ends lost 1 base and 0 bases, in that order; junction bases with no gene match: 3. The CDR3 loop spans 16 amino acids. The CDR3 here is CASSLLRGSSYNEQFF. In DNA form, the CDR3 reads TGTGCCAGCAGTTTATTGCGCGGGAGCTCCTACAATGAGCAGTTCTTC.

This clonotype was counted ten times or more. The J gene is TRBJ1-1, the V gene TRBV30; unclear D gene. The germline CDR1 and CDR2 sequences are GTSNPN and SVGIG (reference sequence). V lost 0 bases and J lost 0, with 11 bases in between. CDR3 length: 15 amino acids. Written as DNA, the CDR3 is TGTGCCTGGAGTGTATCGGGCAGCATGAACACTGAAGCTTTCTTT. This encodes CAWSVSGSMNTEAFF.

This clonotype appeared a few times. The chain recombines TRBV6-1 with TRBJ1-6; 8 bases are a match to TRBD1. The CDR3 runs to 16 residues. The V gene end was trimmed by 6 bases and the J gene end by 5 bases; junction bases not matched to a gene: 9. Germline V lookup: CDR1 MNHNS, CDR2 SASEGT. The DNA for the CDR3 is TGTGCCAGCAGCCGTCGGACAGGGAGGCATAATTCACCCCTCCACTTT. Protein: CASSRRTGRHNSPLHF.

The rearrangement uses TRBV6-2 or TRBV6-3 and TRBJ2-5; D is perhaps TRBD1 or TRBD2 (6 bases each). The CDR3 loop spans 12 amino acids. Germline CDR1 and CDR2: MNHEY and SVGEGT. The V and J ends lost 8 bases and 5 bases respectively, with 12 bases between them. The CDR3 reads CASRRGRETQYF. The CDR3 nucleotides read TGTGCCAGCCGGAGGGGGAGGGAGACCCAGTACTTC.

This clonotype has only a few counts. This may be a read error, as it is one base from a much larger clone. The chain links TRBV30 to TRBJ1-1; a weak D match, TRBD1 (5 bases). Germline V gives CDR1 GTSNPN, CDR2 SVGIG (reference sequence). This CDR3 contains 14 residues. The CDR3 region has the DNA TGTGCCTGGACGCGGGCAGGGTGGAACACTGAAGCTCTCTTT. Translation: CAWTRAGWNTEALF. The full variable domain, in which reference TRBV30 and TRBJ1-1 provide the parts outside the CDR3, is SQTIHQWPATLVQPVGSPLSLECTVEGTSNPNLYWYRQAAGRGLQLLFYSVGIGQISSEVPQNLSASRPQDRQFILSSKKLLLSDSGFYLCAWTRAGWNTEALFGQGTRLTVV.